The next 25 T cell receptor beta chains were all read from a single sample in a study of cytomegalovirus exposure and HLA in healthy donors listed by TCRdb under 2017. The library was prepared using the immunoSEQ multiplex PCR assay. For the multiplex PCR, a mixture combining 60 forward primers for TCR Vbeta segments and 13 reverse primers for TCR Jbeta segments was used. Drawn from immuneACCESS, this table holds only the in-frame rearrangements with V and J called that TCRdb kept. Clones are partly lost; checked studies trace under half to an unresolved V gene and leave the rest unexplained. This sample lists about 180,000 clones; 80% to 90% were detected once. The top ten clones comprise 0.95% to 1.5% of the sample. The sequenced sample consisted of PBMCs. The receptors come from a girl aged 2 to 9 in good health and CMV-seropositive.

This clone was observed once. The V call is TRBV7-3, the J call TRBJ2-1; 10 bases are shared with TRBD2. The CDR3 is 16 residues long. Looked up from germline, CDR1 is SGHTA and CDR2 is FQGTGA. Germline trimming cut 1 base from V and 9 bases from J; bases unmatched to any gene: 9. As DNA, the CDR3 is TGTGCCAGCAGCTTAAGGGCTAGCGGGAGAGGGGCTGAGCAGTTCTTC. As protein: CASSLRASGRGAEQFF.

Only one count was recorded for this clone. The V gene is TRBV19, the J gene TRBJ2-2; 12 bases are a match to TRBD2. CDR1 and CDR2 from the germline V gene are LNHDA and SQIVND (reference sequence). This CDR3 is 17 amino acids long. V was pared by 4 bases and J by 4 bases, with 7 bases of the junction left unmatched. CDR3 coding DNA: TGTGCCAGTAGTACAATAGGGACTAGCGGGCCCACCGGGGAGCTGTTTTTT. It encodes CASSTIGTSGPTGELFF. The variable domain in full, completed from reference TRBV19 and TRBJ2-2, reads DGGITQSPKYLFRKEGQNVTLSCEQNLNHDAMYWYRQDPGQGLRLIYYSQIVNDFQKGDIAEGYSVSREKKESFPLTVTSAQKNPTAFYLCASSTIGTSGPTGELFFGEGSRLTVL.

The chain uses TRBV2 and TRBJ1-2; TRBD1 matches at 10 bases. The CDR3 is made up of 14 amino acids. Germline V gene data show CDR1 as SNHLY and CDR2 as FYNNEI. Trimming cost V 10 bases and J 4 bases; bases outside gene matches: 9. Here the CDR3 DNA reads TGTGCCAAGTACCGGGACAGGGGAATCTATGGCTACACCTTC. Its protein is CAKYRDRGIYGYTF.

The V call is TRBV6-5, the J call TRBJ2-7, with 10 positions matching TRBD1. Trimming removed 0 bases from V and 3 bases from J; junction bases left unmatched: 5. Germline CDR1 MNHEY, CDR2 SVGAGI. The CDR3 covers 16 residues. The CDR3 loop reads CASSYSKGTGDYEQYF. The CDR3 region has the DNA TGTGCCAGCAGTTACTCGAAAGGGACAGGGGACTACGAGCAGTACTTC.

This chain joins TRBV5-1 and TRBJ1-3; 8 bases map to TRBD1. This CDR3 is built from 14 residues. V lost 3 bases, J lost 3 bases, and 2 bases stayed unmatched. The V gene's germline CDR1 is SGHRS and CDR2 YFSETQ. CDR3 DNA sequence: TGCGCCAGCAGCTCCGGACAGGGTGGAAACACCATATATTTT. This gives the protein CASSSGQGGNTIYF.

The chain couples TRBV10-2 to TRBJ2-7, with 8 bases identical to TRBD2. CDR1 is WSHSY and CDR2 is SAAADI in the germline V gene. The ends lost 3 bases at V and 5 bases at J; junction bases unmatched: 6. CDR3 size: 14 residues. In DNA form, the CDR3 reads TGCGCCAGCAGTGAAAGGTGGACTAGCCACGAGCAGTACTTC. Translating gives CASSERWTSHEQYF.

The DNA of the CDR3 is TGTGCCAGCAGCCCCAGGGCCGAAATCTCGTCGTTCTTC. This sequence encodes CASSPRAEISSFF. The chain combines TRBV6-5 with TRBJ2-1; TRBD1 is a possible D gene (5 bases). V gave up 6 bases and J gave up 15 bases, with 21 bases separating them. The CDR3 loop spans 13 amino acids. Germline loops: CDR1 MNHEY, CDR2 SVGAGI.

The rearrangement links TRBV28 to TRBJ2-1, with TRBD2 matching 7 bases. Unmatched junction bases numbered 17, after V lost 7 bases and J lost 8 bases. Germline CDR1 reads MDHEN; CDR2 reads SYDVKM. This CDR3 spans 16 amino acids. The CDR3 DNA reads as TGTGCCAGCACCCTCGGGGGGAGTTTAATTTACGATGAGCAGTTCTTC. Translation gives CASTLGGSLIYDEQFF.

The V call is TRBV10-2, the J call TRBJ2-3, with 14 bases that match TRBD2. Per the germline V gene, CDR1 is WSHSY and CDR2 is SAAADI. Trimming cost V 2 bases and J 4 bases; bases outside gene matches: 5. The CDR3 consists of 17 residues. CDR3: CASSEPRLAGGADTQYF. The CDR3 DNA is TGCGCCAGCAGTGAGCCGCGACTAGCGGGAGGGGCAGATACGCAGTATTTT.

The V call is TRBV7-8, the J call TRBJ1-4; TRBD1 is a possible D gene (5 bases). The length of the CDR3 is 14 residues. The ends were cut back, 3 bases at V and 7 bases at J, with 12 bases in the middle. Germline assignment: CDR1 SGHVS and CDR2 FQNEAQ. The CDR3, as DNA: TGTGCCAGCAGCTTTGGTAGGGGTGGTGAAAAACTGTTTTTT. Amino acids: CASSFGRGGEKLFF. Full variable domain (outside the CDR3, taken from reference TRBV7-8 and TRBJ1-4): GAGVSQSPRYKVAKRGQDVALRCDPISGHVSLFWYQQALGQGPEFLTYFQNEAQLDKSGLPSDRFFAERPEGSVSTLKIQRTQQEDSAVYLCASSFGRGGEKLFFGSGTQLSVL.

Only one count was recorded for this clone. The V gene is TRBV25-1, the J gene TRBJ2-2; no reliable D call. Trimming pared 6 bases from V and 4 bases from J, leaving 15 bases between. Germline V gives CDR1 MGHDK, CDR2 SYGVNS. The CDR3 is made up of 15 amino acids. In DNA, the CDR3 is TGTGCCAGCAGCCATCAGAAGTGGAGCACCGGGGAGCTGTTTTTT. As protein: CASSHQKWSTGELFF.

This chain uses TRBV10-3 with TRBJ2-7, with 12 bases lining up with TRBD1. Trimming removed 3 bases from V and 2 bases from J; junction bases left unmatched: 5. The CDR3 is 16 residues long. Germline CDR1 is ENHRY and CDR2 is SYGVKD. The CDR3 nucleotides are TGTGCCATCAGTGATCCAAGGGACAGGGGGCCCTACGAGCAGTACTTC. Translated, it gives CAISDPRDRGPYEQYF.

V usage is TRBV2 and J usage is TRBJ1-4, with D possibly TRBD1 on 5 matching bases. Germline V gives CDR1 SNHLY, CDR2 FYNNEI. CDR3 length: 13 amino acids. V lost 6 bases, J lost 8 bases, and 13 bases lay in between. In DNA form, the CDR3 reads TGTGCCAGCAGGAGAGGACACAGCGAAAAACTGTTTTTT. Its translation is CASRRGHSEKLFF.

The CDR3, as DNA: TGCGCCAGCAGCTTGACTCGACAGGCCAGGGAGTACAATGAGCAGTTCTTC. Residues: CASSLTRQAREYNEQFF. The chain links TRBV5-1 to TRBJ2-1, with D possibly being TRBD1 (6 bases). This CDR3 is 17 amino acids long. V was pared by 1 base and J by 4 bases, with 18 bases between. Germline V gives CDR1 SGHRS, CDR2 YFSETQ.

This chain connects TRBV6-6 to TRBJ2-3; 10 bases align to TRBD2. This CDR3 is 14 amino acids long. Germline CDR1 reads MNHNY; CDR2 reads SVGAGI (reference sequence). V shed 4 bases, J shed 4 bases, and the junction held 2 bases outside the gene matches. The CDR3 loop reads CASSSGTSADTQYF. As DNA, the CDR3 is TGTGCCAGCAGTTCTGGGACTAGCGCAGATACGCAGTATTTT.

This clone was seen only once. The V call is TRBV19, the J call TRBJ1-5, with 8 bases lining up with TRBD1. Germline V CDR1 and CDR2: LNHDA, SQIVND (reference sequence). CDR3 length equals 15 residues. The V segment lost 9 bases and the J segment 6 bases; nucleotides outside the gene matches: 13. The CDR3: CASTNRGQEGQPQHF. The CDR3 DNA reads TGTGCCAGCACGAACCGGGGACAGGAGGGTCAGCCCCAGCATTTT.

The chain couples TRBV11-3 to TRBJ2-6; weak D call: TRBD2 (5 bases). Deletions cut 0 bases from V and 4 bases from J, with 10 bases between. There are 16 residues in the CDR3. Germline assignment: CDR1 SGHNT and CDR2 YENEEA. This CDR3 reads CASSLDGGPGANVLTF. DNA for the CDR3: TGTGCCAGCAGCTTAGACGGCGGGCCCGGGGCCAACGTCCTGACTTTC.

The chain joins TRBV5-1 to TRBJ2-6; the D gene is possibly TRBD1 (6 bases). Trimming cost V 2 bases and J 8 bases, with 17 bases left between them. Looked up from germline, CDR1 is SGHRS and CDR2 is YFSETQ. This CDR3 comprises 16 residues. CDR3 loop: CASSFAGAQGSNVLTF. CDR3 sequence (DNA): TGCGCCAGCAGCTTTGCAGGGGCTCAGGGATCCAACGTCCTGACTTTC.

V is TRBV7-2 and J is TRBJ2-7, with 10 positions matching TRBD2. The junction had 9 bases not matched to a gene; V was cut back by 4 bases and J by 3 bases. The germline V gene encodes CDR1 SGHTA and CDR2 FQGNSA. The CDR3 is 16 amino acids. The CDR3: CASSSPVAGGFYEQYF. CDR3 in DNA: TGTGCCAGCAGCTCGCCCGTAGCGGGAGGATTCTACGAGCAGTACTTC.

This chain joins TRBV7-8 and TRBJ2-5, with TRBD2 matching 10 bases. There are 16 residues in the CDR3. After removal of 1 base from V and 0 bases from J, the junction contained 2 bases not matched to a gene. Germline loops: CDR1 SGHVS, CDR2 FQNEAQ. This CDR3 is CASSLGSGRYQETQYF. The CDR3 DNA follows: TGTGCCAGCAGCTTAGGTAGCGGGAGGTACCAAGAGACCCAGTACTTC.

V is TRBV28 and J is TRBJ2-6; tentative D call: TRBD2 (5 bases). The germline V gene has CDR1 MDHEN and CDR2 SYDVKM. The length of the CDR3 is 19 residues. Between the trimmed V and J ends, which lost 5 bases and 0 bases, there was a span of 20 bases. The CDR3 nucleotides read TGTGCCAGCAGTCCGACCGGCCAGCTCGACTACTCTGGGGCCAACGTCCTGACTTTC. Its translation is CASSPTGQLDYSGANVLTF.

The genes are TRBV27 and TRBJ2-7, with 7 bases lining up with TRBD1. J lost 1 base, V lost 6 bases, and 3 bases had no gene match. Looked up from germline, CDR1 is MNHEY and CDR2 is SMNVEV (reference sequence). This CDR3 region has 13 residues. The CDR3 spells CASSTTGSYEQYF. In nucleotides, the CDR3 is TGTGCCAGCAGCACGACAGGGTCCTACGAGCAGTACTTC.

A few counts support this clone. The genes are TRBV10-3 and TRBJ1-1, with D tentatively TRBD1 (6 bases). There are 16 residues in the CDR3. V dropped 4 bases and J dropped 0 bases, with 15 bases sitting between them. Germline values: CDR1 ENHRY, CDR2 SYGVKD. This chain's CDR3 is CAISGVKGELNTEAFF. DNA for the CDR3: TGTGCCATCAGTGGGGTTAAGGGGGAGCTGAACACTGAAGCTTTCTTT.

The chain links TRBV18 to TRBJ2-2, with D maybe TRBD1 (5 bases). This CDR3 is 16 amino acids long. Trimming took 2 bases from V and 1 from J, leaving 11 bases between them. The germline gives CDR1 KGHSH, CDR2 LQKENI. This chain's CDR3 is CASSPFTGQNTGELFF. CDR3 nucleotide sequence: TGTGCCAGCTCACCATTCACCGGACAGAACACCGGGGAGCTGTTTTTT.

The V call is TRBV7-8, the J call TRBJ2-2; the match to TRBD2 covers 10 bases. V shed 1 base, J shed 5 bases, and the junction held 13 bases outside the gene matches. Germline V gene lookup returns CDR1 SGHVS and CDR2 FQNEAQ. The CDR3 runs to 19 residues. CDR3 protein: CASSLVALAGESWTGELFF. The CDR3 nucleotides read TGTGCCAGCAGCTTAGTAGCTCTAGCGGGAGAGAGCTGGACCGGGGAGCTGTTTTTT.